The rows below give T cell receptor beta chains drawn from one sample of a study of T cells in Graves' hyperthyroidism and ophthalmopathy. TCRdb called the multiplex PCR reads again in MiXCR, with one record for every CDR3 protein. The data show 380,000 or so distinct CDR3 sequences, under 20% seen once. What was sequenced was blood. The receptors originated from a woman aged 18-29 years with Graves' hyperthyroidism. Both conserved end residues are part of each CDR3. Fields, in order: V gene, J gene, CDR3 length, D gene, clone size, CDR3 DNA, CDR3 protein. The D gene is left open where the match is weak. Some rows mark clone size as missing; the rest say once, few, many or name a class of expanded clone.

V gene: TRBV12-3/TRBV12-4
J gene: TRBJ1-1
CDR3 length: 14
D gene: .
clone size: many
CDR3 DNA: TGTGCCAGCAGTTTTACGTGGGAGGACACTGAAGCTTTCTTT
CDR3 protein: CASSFTWEDTEAFF

V gene: TRBV7-2
J gene: TRBJ2-5
CDR3 length: 13
D gene: .
clone size: few
CDR3 DNA: TGTGCCAGCAGCTTCAGGCCAGGGGAGACCCAGTACTTC
CDR3 protein: CASSFRPGETQYF

V gene: TRBV27
J gene: TRBJ2-5
CDR3 length: 14
D gene: .
clone size: many
CDR3 DNA: TGTGCCAGCAGCGAAACCGGGTCCGAAGAGACCCAGTACTTC
CDR3 protein: CASSETGSEETQYF

V gene: TRBV12-3/TRBV12-4
J gene: TRBJ2-5
CDR3 length: 14
D gene: .
clone size: .
CDR3 DNA: TGTGCCAGCAGTTGGAGCGGAAACCAAGAGACCCAGTACTTC
CDR3 protein: CASSWSGNQETQYF

V gene: TRBV19
J gene: TRBJ2-7
CDR3 length: 13
D gene: .
clone size: .
CDR3 DNA: TGTGCCAGTAGAGCAGGGTACAGCTACGAGCAGTACTTC
CDR3 protein: CASRAGYSYEQYF

V gene: TRBV29-1
J gene: TRBJ1-1
CDR3 length: 13
D gene: .
clone size: .
CDR3 DNA: TGCAGCGTTTCCACCCGACGGGACACTGAAGCTTTCTTT
CDR3 protein: CSVSTRRDTEAFF

V gene: TRBV3-1
J gene: TRBJ1-6
CDR3 length: 14
D gene: .
clone size: few
CDR3 DNA: TGTGCCAGCAGCCAAGTGATCGCGGATCCACCCCTCCACTTT
CDR3 protein: CASSQVIADPPLHF

V gene: TRBV20-1
J gene: TRBJ2-5
CDR3 length: 15
D gene: TRBD2
clone size: many
CDR3 DNA: TGCAGTGCTAGAGATCGGTCACGGGGGGGCGAGACCCAGTACTTC
CDR3 protein: CSARDRSRGGETQYF

V gene: TRBV6-7
J gene: TRBJ2-7
CDR3 length: 21
D gene: TRBD2
clone size: many
CDR3 DNA: TGTGCCAGCAGTTCCGCTGGTGGGGGGCTAGCGGGGACCGATACCCCCTACGAGCAGTACTTC
CDR3 protein: CASSSAGGGLAGTDTPYEQYF

V gene: TRBV5-5
J gene: TRBJ1-2
CDR3 length: 13
D gene: .
clone size: many
CDR3 DNA: TGTGCCAGCAGCTTGGGAGTGACGGGGAGCTACACCTTC
CDR3 protein: CASSLGVTGSYTF

V gene: TRBV12-3/TRBV12-4
J gene: TRBJ1-5
CDR3 length: 15
D gene: .
clone size: many
CDR3 DNA: TGTGCCAGCAGCCTAAATCCTCGGAGCAATCAGCCCCAGCATTTT
CDR3 protein: CASSLNPRSNQPQHF

V gene: TRBV24-1
J gene: TRBJ1-5
CDR3 length: 16
D gene: TRBD1
clone size: .
CDR3 DNA: TGTGCCACCAGTGGGGGTGAAGGACAGGGGAATCAGCCCCAGCATTTT
CDR3 protein: CATSGGEGQGNQPQHF

V gene: TRBV12-3/TRBV12-4
J gene: TRBJ1-1
CDR3 length: 11
D gene: .
clone size: many
CDR3 DNA: TGTGCCAGCATCGGGGGGAGGGCAGCTTTCTTT
CDR3 protein: CASIGGRAAFF

V gene: TRBV29-1
J gene: TRBJ2-5
CDR3 length: 13
D gene: .
clone size: .
CDR3 DNA: TGCAGCGTCGAGGGGCGGCGCCAAGAGACCCAGTACTTC
CDR3 protein: CSVEGRRQETQYF

V gene: TRBV12-3/TRBV12-4
J gene: TRBJ1-1
CDR3 length: 16
D gene: TRBD1
clone size: many
CDR3 DNA: TGTGCCAGCAGACCAAGCGCAGGGGGGCGGAACACTGAAGCTTTCTTT
CDR3 protein: CASRPSAGGRNTEAFF

V gene: TRBV12-3/TRBV12-4
J gene: TRBJ2-2
CDR3 length: 17
D gene: .
clone size: many
CDR3 DNA: TGTGCCAGCAGTTTAGGTGCTCGGCAGGGATCCACCGGGGAGCTGTTTTTT
CDR3 protein: CASSLGARQGSTGELFF

V gene: TRBV12-3/TRBV12-4
J gene: TRBJ2-3
CDR3 length: 11
D gene: TRBD1
clone size: many
CDR3 DNA: TGTGCCAGCAGTTTCGGGACAGGGCAGTATTTT
CDR3 protein: CASSFGTGQYF

V gene: TRBV28
J gene: TRBJ2-7
CDR3 length: 14
D gene: .
clone size: .
CDR3 DNA: TGTGCCAGCGGAACGGAAGGTGGAGGCTACGAGCAGTACTTC
CDR3 protein: CASGTEGGGYEQYF

V gene: TRBV6-2/TRBV6-3
J gene: TRBJ2-5
CDR3 length: 12
D gene: .
clone size: .
CDR3 DNA: TGTGCCAGCAACCCTGCGGGTGGGACCCAGTACTTC
CDR3 protein: CASNPAGGTQYF

V gene: TRBV6-2/TRBV6-3
J gene: TRBJ2-2
CDR3 length: 12
D gene: .
clone size: many
CDR3 DNA: TGTGCCACTTCGGGGGCGTCCGGGGAGCTGTTTTTT
CDR3 protein: CATSGASGELFF

V gene: TRBV9
J gene: TRBJ1-3
CDR3 length: 16
D gene: .
clone size: .
CDR3 DNA: TGTGCCAGCAGCGTAGATTCGCCGGGGGTCGGGAACACCATATATTTT
CDR3 protein: CASSVDSPGVGNTIYF

V gene: TRBV29-1
J gene: TRBJ1-1
CDR3 length: 14
D gene: .
clone size: many
CDR3 DNA: TGCAGCGTCAGGAATCTACGATTCGACACTGAAGCTTTCTTT
CDR3 protein: CSVRNLRFDTEAFF

V gene: TRBV5-1
J gene: TRBJ2-2
CDR3 length: 15
D gene: TRBD1
clone size: many
CDR3 DNA: TGCGCCAGCAGCCCCGGGACAGGGGTTGCCGGGGAGCTGTTTTTT
CDR3 protein: CASSPGTGVAGELFF

V gene: TRBV13
J gene: TRBJ2-7
CDR3 length: 20
D gene: TRBD1
clone size: .
CDR3 DNA: TGTGCCAGCAGCCGTCCGGACAGGGGGCGAACCCCCTCCGGGGGCTACGAGCAGTACTTC
CDR3 protein: CASSRPDRGRTPSGGYEQYF

V gene: TRBV6-5
J gene: TRBJ2-7
CDR3 length: 14
D gene: TRBD1
clone size: .
CDR3 DNA: TGTGCCAGCAGTTACACGGGGACAGAAAGCGAGCAGTACTTC
CDR3 protein: CASSYTGTESEQYF

V gene: TRBV6-1
J gene: TRBJ2-3
CDR3 length: 12
D gene: .
clone size: many
CDR3 DNA: TGTGCCAGCAGCGGGAACACAGATACGCAGTATTTT
CDR3 protein: CASSGNTDTQYF

V gene: TRBV7-9
J gene: TRBJ1-1
CDR3 length: 14
D gene: .
clone size: .
CDR3 DNA: TGTGCCAGCAGTCCACACTCGGTCCACACTGAAGCTTGCTTT
CDR3 protein: CASSPHSVHTEACF

V gene: TRBV3-1
J gene: TRBJ2-7
CDR3 length: 12
D gene: .
clone size: many
CDR3 DNA: TGTGCCAGCAGCCAAGTCCTGGGCGAGCAGTACTTC
CDR3 protein: CASSQVLGEQYF

V gene: TRBV12-5
J gene: TRBJ2-5
CDR3 length: 12
D gene: .
clone size: many
CDR3 DNA: TGTGCTAGTGGTTTGATAGGGGAGACCCAGTACTTC
CDR3 protein: CASGLIGETQYF

V gene: TRBV4-1
J gene: TRBJ1-5
CDR3 length: 15
D gene: .
clone size: many
CDR3 DNA: TGCGCCAGCAGACTCAGACAGCTAAGCAATCAGCCCCAGCATTTT
CDR3 protein: CASRLRQLSNQPQHF

V gene: TRBV30
J gene: TRBJ2-7
CDR3 length: 15
D gene: TRBD1
clone size: .
CDR3 DNA: TGTGCCTGGAGTGCAGGAGGACAGGGCAGATACGAGCAGTACTTC
CDR3 protein: CAWSAGGQGRYEQYF

V gene: TRBV10-3
J gene: TRBJ1-2
CDR3 length: 13
D gene: .
clone size: many
CDR3 DNA: TGTGCCATCAGAGACGAGGGTGGCTATGGCTACACCTTC
CDR3 protein: CAIRDEGGYGYTF

V gene: TRBV27
J gene: TRBJ1-1
CDR3 length: 14
D gene: .
clone size: many
CDR3 DNA: TGTGCCAGCAGTACCCGACAGAAGAACACTGAAGCTTTCTTT
CDR3 protein: CASSTRQKNTEAFF

V gene: TRBV20-1
J gene: TRBJ2-2
CDR3 length: 11
D gene: .
clone size: many
CDR3 DNA: TGCAGTGCTCCCAACACCGGGGAGCTGTTTTTT
CDR3 protein: CSAPNTGELFF

V gene: TRBV7-9
J gene: TRBJ2-7
CDR3 length: 13
D gene: .
clone size: .
CDR3 DNA: TGTGCCAGCAGCTTAGGGCCAGCTACGCCGCAGTACTTC
CDR3 protein: CASSLGPATPQYF

V gene: TRBV20-1
J gene: TRBJ2-5
CDR3 length: 13
D gene: .
clone size: few
CDR3 DNA: TGCAGTGCTAGAGTGATAGAGGCGGAGACCCAGTACTTC
CDR3 protein: CSARVIEAETQYF

V gene: TRBV20-1
J gene: TRBJ2-5
CDR3 length: 12
D gene: .
clone size: many
CDR3 DNA: TGCAGTGCTAGGGAAGAATGGGAGACCCAGTACTTC
CDR3 protein: CSAREEWETQYF

V gene: TRBV2
J gene: TRBJ2-5
CDR3 length: 16
D gene: TRBD1
clone size: .
CDR3 DNA: TGTGCCAGCAGTGAAGCGCTTCGGGACAGACTAGAGACCCAGTACTTC
CDR3 protein: CASSEALRDRLETQYF

V gene: TRBV6-1
J gene: TRBJ1-5
CDR3 length: 13
D gene: .
clone size: many
CDR3 DNA: TGTGCCAGCAGTGAGGTAGGCAATCAGCCCCAGCATTTT
CDR3 protein: CASSEVGNQPQHF

V gene: TRBV6-1
J gene: TRBJ2-5
CDR3 length: 12
D gene: TRBD2
clone size: few
CDR3 DNA: TGTGCCACCCGGGAGGAACAAGAGACCCAGTACTTC
CDR3 protein: CATREEQETQYF

V gene: TRBV29-1
J gene: TRBJ1-2
CDR3 length: 16
D gene: TRBD1
clone size: many
CDR3 DNA: TGCAGCGTTGCAAGGGACAGGGGAAGTAAGAGCTATGGCTACACCTTC
CDR3 protein: CSVARDRGSKSYGYTF

V gene: TRBV12-3/TRBV12-4
J gene: TRBJ2-7
CDR3 length: 11
D gene: .
clone size: .
CDR3 DNA: TGTGCCAGCAGTTTCGCCTTCGAGCAGTACTTC
CDR3 protein: CASSFAFEQYF

V gene: TRBV9
J gene: TRBJ2-5
CDR3 length: 14
D gene: TRBD2
clone size: many
CDR3 DNA: TGTGCCAGCAGCTTGACGGGAGGCTACGAGACCCAGTACTTC
CDR3 protein: CASSLTGGYETQYF

V gene: TRBV6-1
J gene: TRBJ2-7
CDR3 length: 14
D gene: .
clone size: many
CDR3 DNA: TGTGCCAGTATACCTAGCGACAACTCCTACGAGCAGTACTTC
CDR3 protein: CASIPSDNSYEQYF

V gene: TRBV6-1
J gene: TRBJ1-2
CDR3 length: 14
D gene: .
clone size: many
CDR3 DNA: TGTGCCAGCAGTGAAGAGATGGGGACGGGCGGCTACACCTTC
CDR3 protein: CASSEEMGTGGYTF

V gene: TRBV20-1
J gene: TRBJ2-7
CDR3 length: 13
D gene: .
clone size: once
CDR3 DNA: TGCAGTGCTAGTAGGGGATTGACCTACGAGCAGTACTTC
CDR3 protein: CSASRGLTYEQYF

V gene: TRBV3-1
J gene: TRBJ1-1
CDR3 length: 19
D gene: TRBD1
clone size: few
CDR3 DNA: TGTGCCAGCAGCCAAGACTACGGCAGGGGGCGCGTGGGACGGAGGGTAGCTTTCTTT
CDR3 protein: CASSQDYGRGRVGRRVAFF

V gene: TRBV20-1
J gene: TRBJ2-2
CDR3 length: 15
D gene: .
clone size: many
CDR3 DNA: TGCAGTGCTAGTGGATGGGGGCAAAGCACCGGGGAGCTGTTTTTT
CDR3 protein: CSASGWGQSTGELFF

V gene: TRBV20-1
J gene: TRBJ1-2
CDR3 length: 15
D gene: TRBD1
clone size: many
CDR3 DNA: TGCAGTGCCCAAGAACGGCGACAGGGGGCTGGTGGCTACACCTTC
CDR3 protein: CSAQERRQGAGGYTF

V gene: TRBV29-1
J gene: TRBJ2-7
CDR3 length: 13
D gene: .
clone size: many
CDR3 DNA: TGCAGCGTTGGGGGGTCCTTAACCTACGAGCAGTACTTC
CDR3 protein: CSVGGSLTYEQYF

V gene: TRBV4-1
J gene: TRBJ1-1
CDR3 length: 14
D gene: .
clone size: .
CDR3 DNA: TGCGCCAGCAGCCAAAGGACAGCGAACACTGAAGCTTTCTTT
CDR3 protein: CASSQRTANTEAFF

V gene: TRBV6-1
J gene: TRBJ1-1
CDR3 length: 14
D gene: TRBD1
clone size: many
CDR3 DNA: TGTGCCAGCAGTCCCCACAGGGGACGCACTGAAGCTTTCTTT
CDR3 protein: CASSPHRGRTEAFF

V gene: TRBV18
J gene: TRBJ2-7
CDR3 length: 14
D gene: .
clone size: many
CDR3 DNA: TGTGCCAGCTCACTAAGTCCGGTCGGGGGCGAGCAGTACTTC
CDR3 protein: CASSLSPVGGEQYF

V gene: TRBV20-1
J gene: TRBJ1-1
CDR3 length: 13
D gene: .
clone size: many
CDR3 DNA: TGCAGTGCTAGGGCTGGCAGGGGAGAAGAGGCTTTCTTT
CDR3 protein: CSARAGRGEEAFF

V gene: TRBV28
J gene: TRBJ2-7
CDR3 length: 12
D gene: .
clone size: many
CDR3 DNA: TGTGCCAGCAGTTCACTAAACAGGGAGCAGTACTTC
CDR3 protein: CASSSLNREQYF

V gene: TRBV12-3/TRBV12-4
J gene: TRBJ1-5
CDR3 length: 15
D gene: .
clone size: many
CDR3 DNA: TGTGCCAGCAGCAACCCATCCGAGGGGGGTCAGCCCCAGCATTTT
CDR3 protein: CASSNPSEGGQPQHF

V gene: TRBV12-3/TRBV12-4
J gene: TRBJ1-1
CDR3 length: 16
D gene: .
clone size: many
CDR3 DNA: TGTGCCAGCAGTTTTACGTTGATCGGCGGAGGTAGTGAAGCTTTCTTT
CDR3 protein: CASSFTLIGGGSEAFF